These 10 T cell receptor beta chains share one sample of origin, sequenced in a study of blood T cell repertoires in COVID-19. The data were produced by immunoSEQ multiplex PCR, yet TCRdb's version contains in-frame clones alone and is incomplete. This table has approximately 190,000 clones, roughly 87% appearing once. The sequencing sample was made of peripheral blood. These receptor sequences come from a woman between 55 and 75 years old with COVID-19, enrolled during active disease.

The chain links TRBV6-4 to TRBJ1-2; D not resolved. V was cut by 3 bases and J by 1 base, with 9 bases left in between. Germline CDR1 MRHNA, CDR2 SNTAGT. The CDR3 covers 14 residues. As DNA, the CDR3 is TGTGCCAGCAGTGATAGCGCCCGTAACTATGGCTACACCTTC. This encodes CASSDSARNYGYTF.

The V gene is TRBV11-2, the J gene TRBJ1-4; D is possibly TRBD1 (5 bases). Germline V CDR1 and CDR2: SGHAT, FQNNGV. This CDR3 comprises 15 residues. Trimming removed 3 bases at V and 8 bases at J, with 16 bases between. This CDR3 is CASSFGAGSREKLFF. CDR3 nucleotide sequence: TGTGCCAGCAGCTTCGGTGCAGGGTCGAGGGAAAAACTGTTTTTT.

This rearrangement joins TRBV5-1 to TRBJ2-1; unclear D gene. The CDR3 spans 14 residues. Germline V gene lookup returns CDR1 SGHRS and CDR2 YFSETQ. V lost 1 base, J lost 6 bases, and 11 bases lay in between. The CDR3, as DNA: TGCGCCAGCAGCTTGACTGGTTTGATCAATGAGCAGTTCTTC. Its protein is CASSLTGLINEQFF. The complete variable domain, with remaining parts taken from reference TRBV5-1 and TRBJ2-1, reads KAGVTQTPRYLIKTRGQQVTLSCSPISGHRSVSWYQQTPGQGLQFLFEYFSETQRNKGNFPGRFSGRQFSNSRSEMNVSTLELGDSALYLCASSLTGLINEQFFGPGTRLTVL.

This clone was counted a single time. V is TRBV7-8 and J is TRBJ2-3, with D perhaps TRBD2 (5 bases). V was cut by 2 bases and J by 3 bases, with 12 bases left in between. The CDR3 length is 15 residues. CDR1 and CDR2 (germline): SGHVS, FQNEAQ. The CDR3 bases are TGTGCCAGCAGCTTATTGGCTAGCTTTACAGATACGCAGTATTTT. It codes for CASSLLASFTDTQYF.

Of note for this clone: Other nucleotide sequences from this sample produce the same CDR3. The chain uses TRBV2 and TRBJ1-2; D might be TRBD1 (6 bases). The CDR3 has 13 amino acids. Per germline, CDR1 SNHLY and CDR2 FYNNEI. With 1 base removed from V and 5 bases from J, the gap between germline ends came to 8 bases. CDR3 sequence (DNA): TGTGCCAGCAGTGAAGGCAGGGGATATGGCTACACCTTC. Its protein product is CASSEGRGYGYTF.

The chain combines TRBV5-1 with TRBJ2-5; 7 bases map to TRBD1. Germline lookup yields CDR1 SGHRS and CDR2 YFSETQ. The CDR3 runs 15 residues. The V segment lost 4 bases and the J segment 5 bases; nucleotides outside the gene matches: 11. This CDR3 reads CASSPQGFVDETQYF. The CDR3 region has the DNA TGCGCCAGCAGCCCACAGGGGTTTGTGGACGAGACCCAGTACTTC.

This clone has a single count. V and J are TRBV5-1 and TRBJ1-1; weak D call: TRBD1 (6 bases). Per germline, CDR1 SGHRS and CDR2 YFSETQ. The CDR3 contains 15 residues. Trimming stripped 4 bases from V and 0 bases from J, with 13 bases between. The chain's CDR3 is CASSGRGGLNTEAFF. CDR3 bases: TGCGCCAGCAGCGGCCGGGGGGGCCTGAACACTGAAGCTTTCTTT.

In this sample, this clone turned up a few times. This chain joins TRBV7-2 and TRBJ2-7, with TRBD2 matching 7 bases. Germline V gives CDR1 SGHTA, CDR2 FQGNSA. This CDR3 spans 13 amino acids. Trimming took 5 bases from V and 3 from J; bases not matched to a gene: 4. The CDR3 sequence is CASSRWTSYEQYF. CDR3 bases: TGTGCCAGCAGCCGTTGGACTAGCTACGAGCAGTACTTC.

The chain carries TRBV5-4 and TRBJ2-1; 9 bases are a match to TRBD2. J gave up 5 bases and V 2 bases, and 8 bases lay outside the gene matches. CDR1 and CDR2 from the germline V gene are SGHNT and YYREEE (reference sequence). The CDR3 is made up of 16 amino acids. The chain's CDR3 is CASSFPPSGANNEQFF. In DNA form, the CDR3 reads TGTGCCAGCAGCTTCCCCCCTAGCGGGGCGAACAATGAGCAGTTCTTC.

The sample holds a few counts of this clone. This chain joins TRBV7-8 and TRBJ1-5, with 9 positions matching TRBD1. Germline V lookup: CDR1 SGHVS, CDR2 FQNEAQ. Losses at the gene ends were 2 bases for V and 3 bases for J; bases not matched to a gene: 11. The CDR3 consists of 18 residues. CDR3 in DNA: TGTGCCAGCAGCTTAAACTGGGCGGGACAGGGCCCCAATCAGCCCCAGCATTTT. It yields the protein CASSLNWAGQGPNQPQHF.